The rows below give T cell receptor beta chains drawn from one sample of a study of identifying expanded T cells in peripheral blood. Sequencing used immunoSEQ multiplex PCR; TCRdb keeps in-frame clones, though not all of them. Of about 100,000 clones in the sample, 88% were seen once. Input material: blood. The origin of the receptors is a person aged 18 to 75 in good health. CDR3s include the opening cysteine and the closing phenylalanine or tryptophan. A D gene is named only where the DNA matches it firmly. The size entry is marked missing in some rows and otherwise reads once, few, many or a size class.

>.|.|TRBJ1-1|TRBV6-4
TGTGCCAGCAGTGACGGAGGTTCCAACACTGAAGCTTTCTTT
CASSDGGSNTEAFF
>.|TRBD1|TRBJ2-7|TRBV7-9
TGTGCCAGCAGCTTAGCAGGGGGCGACGAGCAGTACTTC
CASSLAGGDEQYF
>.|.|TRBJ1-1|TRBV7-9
TGTGCCAGCAGCTTAGATTCGCTACGTTTCGCTTTCTTT
CASSLDSLRFAFF
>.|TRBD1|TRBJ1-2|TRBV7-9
TGTGCCAGCAGCTTAATAGGAGGGGGCGCAGGTGGCTACACCTTC
CASSLIGGGAGGYTF
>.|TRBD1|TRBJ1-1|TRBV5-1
TGCGCCAGCAGCCTGACAGGGTGGGACACTGAAGCTTTCTTT
CASSLTGWDTEAFF
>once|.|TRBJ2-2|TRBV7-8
TGTGCCAGCAGCTACCGGGAGTTTGTCGGGGAGCTGTTTTTT
CASSYREFVGELFF
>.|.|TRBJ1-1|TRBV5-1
TGCGCCACCAGCCAGGGGAACACTGAAGCTTTCTTT
CATSQGNTEAFF
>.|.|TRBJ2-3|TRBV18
TGTGCCAGCTCACGCTGGGACATTTCTAGCACAGATACGCAGTATTTT
CASSRWDISSTDTQYF
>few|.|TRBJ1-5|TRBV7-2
TGTGCCAGCAGCTTAGCTTTGAATAGCAATCAGCCCCAGCATTTT
CASSLALNSNQPQHF
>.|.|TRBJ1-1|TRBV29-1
TGCAGCGTTGGACAGGTGAACACTGAAGCTTTCTTT
CSVGQVNTEAFF
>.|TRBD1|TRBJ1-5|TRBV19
TGTGCCAGTAGTGGCGGAGGGGGACAGGCTAATCAGCCCCAGCATTTT
CASSGGGGQANQPQHF
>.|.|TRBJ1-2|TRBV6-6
TGTGCCATCAGTGGCGACTTGGCGGGTGGCTACACCTTC
CAISGDLAGGYTF
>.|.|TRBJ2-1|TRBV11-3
TGTGCCAGCAGCGCAGGGGAGAGCTCCTACAATGAGCAGTTCTTC
CASSAGESSYNEQFF
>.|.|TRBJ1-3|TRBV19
TGTGCCAGTAGTATCACGGGAAACACCATATATTTT
CASSITGNTIYF
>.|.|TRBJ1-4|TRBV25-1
TGTGCCAGCAGGAGGCGCGGGGAACTGTTTTTT
CASRRRGELFF
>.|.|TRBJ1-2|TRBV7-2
TGTGCCAGCAGCTTACTCGGAGGAACAGGTGGTTCTACTACTGGCTACACCTTC
CASSLLGGTGGSTTGYTF
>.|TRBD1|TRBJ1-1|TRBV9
TGTGCCAGCAGCGTAGGTACAGGGGGGAACACTGAAGCTTTCTTT
CASSVGTGGNTEAFF
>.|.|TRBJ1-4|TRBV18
TGTGCCAGCTCACCACGAACGCAGACCGCGGAAAAACTGTTTTTT
CASSPRTQTAEKLFF
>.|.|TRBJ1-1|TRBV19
TGTGCCAGTAGTATTGACCGACTAAGTGGTAGTAGGGTCACTGAAGCTTTCTTT
CASSIDRLSGSRVTEAFF
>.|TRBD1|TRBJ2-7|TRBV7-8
TGTGCCAGCAGCGGTATTGGACAGGGACGGCCCAAATCCTACGAGCAGTACTTC
CASSGIGQGRPKSYEQYF
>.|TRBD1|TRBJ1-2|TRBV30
TGTGCCTGGAGTGGAGGACAGGGAGTTAGCTATGGCTACACCTTC
CAWSGGQGVSYGYTF
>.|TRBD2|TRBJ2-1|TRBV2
TGTGCCAGCAGTGATAAGGGCCGGGAGGGCCACAATGAGCAGTTCTTC
CASSDKGREGHNEQFF
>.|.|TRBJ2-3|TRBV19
TGTGCCAGTAGTCACGGGGGACTTTTCACAGATACGCAGTATTTT
CASSHGGLFTDTQYF
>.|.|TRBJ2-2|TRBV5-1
TGCGCCAGCAGCTTGGCCAGGAGGGGGCCGAACACCGGGGAGCTGTTTTTT
CASSLARRGPNTGELFF
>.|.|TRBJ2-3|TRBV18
TGTGCCAGCTCACCCGCAAGGGCGACAGATACGCAGTATTTT
CASSPARATDTQYF
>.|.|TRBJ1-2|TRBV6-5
TGTGCCAGCAGTTTTTCCAGTAGGCTCTATGGCTACACCTTC
CASSFSSRLYGYTF
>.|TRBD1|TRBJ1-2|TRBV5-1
TGCGCCAGCAGCTCTTCAGGGGGCGAAAACTATGGCTACACCTTC
CASSSSGGENYGYTF
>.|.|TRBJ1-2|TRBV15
TGTGCCACCAGCAGAGCCGACAGAAACTATGGCTACACCTTC
CATSRADRNYGYTF
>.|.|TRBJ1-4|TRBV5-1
TGCGCCAGCAGCTCAAATACACGGAGTAATGAAAAACTGTTTTTT
CASSSNTRSNEKLFF
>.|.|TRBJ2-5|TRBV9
TGTGCCAGCAGCGTAGCTCCGGGAGAGACCCAGTACTTC
CASSVAPGETQYF
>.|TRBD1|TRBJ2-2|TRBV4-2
TGTGCCAGCAGCCAGTTTCAGGGGGCCGGCGGGGAGCTGTTTTTT
CASSQFQGAGGELFF
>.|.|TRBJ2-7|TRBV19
TGTGCCAGTAGTACTGGGACGTGGTTGGACGAGCAGTACTTC
CASSTGTWLDEQYF
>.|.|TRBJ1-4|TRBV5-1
TGCGCCAGCAGCGGGGATGGGGGGCTGGATGAAAAACTGTTTTTT
CASSGDGGLDEKLFF
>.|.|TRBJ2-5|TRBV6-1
TGTGCCAGCGGCCCAATGGGGGCGTCGGGGACCCAGTACTTC
CASGPMGASGTQYF
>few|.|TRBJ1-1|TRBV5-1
TGCGCCAGCAGCTTGGTCGGGGGAACGGACACTGAAGCTTTCTTT
CASSLVGGTDTEAFF
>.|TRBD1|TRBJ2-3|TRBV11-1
TGTGCCAGCAGTCCGGGACAGGGGGGAGATACGCAGTATTTT
CASSPGQGGDTQYF
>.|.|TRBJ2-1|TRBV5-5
TGTGCCAGCAGCTTGTTTGACGGGTACAATGAGCAGTTCTTC
CASSLFDGYNEQFF
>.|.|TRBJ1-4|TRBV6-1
TGTGCCAGCAGTAAAGGGGGAAAGTCTGAAAAACTGTTTTTT
CASSKGGKSEKLFF
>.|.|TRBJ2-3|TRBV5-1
TGCGCCAGCAGCAGACAAGAGCCTAGCACAGATACGCAGTATTTT
CASSRQEPSTDTQYF
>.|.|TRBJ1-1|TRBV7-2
TGTGCCAGCATCCCCAAACACCTCCCGGGGAACACTGAAGCTTTCTTT
CASIPKHLPGNTEAFF
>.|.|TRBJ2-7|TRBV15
TGTGCCACCAGCAGGGACCGGGACACCTACGAGCAGTACTTC
CATSRDRDTYEQYF
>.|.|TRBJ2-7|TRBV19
TGTGCCAGTAGTATTCAGGAAGCATACGAGCAGTACTTC
CASSIQEAYEQYF
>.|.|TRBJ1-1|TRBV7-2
TGTGCCAGCAGCTTAATGGTTCGCACTGAAGCTTTCTTT
CASSLMVRTEAFF
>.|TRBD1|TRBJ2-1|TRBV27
TGTGCCAGCAGTAGGGGGACAGGGGGCAGTGAGCAGTTCTTC
CASSRGTGGSEQFF
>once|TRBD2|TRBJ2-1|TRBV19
TGTGCCAGTACTAGCGGGAGCACCTACAATGAGCAGTTCTTC
CASTSGSTYNEQFF
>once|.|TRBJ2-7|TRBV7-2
TGTGCCAGCAGCTTATCTCTATACGAGCAGTACTTC
CASSLSLYEQYF
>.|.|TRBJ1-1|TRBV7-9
TGTGCCAGCAGCTTCGGAGGGAACACTGAAGCTTTCTTT
CASSFGGNTEAFF
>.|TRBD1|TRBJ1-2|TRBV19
TGTGCCAGTAGTATGGACAGGGGATTTGACTATGGCTACACCTTC
CASSMDRGFDYGYTF
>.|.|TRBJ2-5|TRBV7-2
TGTGCCAGCAGCTTAGCTTGGGACCCCGGCAGGGCCCAGTACTTC
CASSLAWDPGRAQYF